These T cell receptor beta chains were read from a single sample in a study of T cell responses to AZD1222 COVID-19 vaccine. Clones were sequenced by immunoSEQ multiplex PCR, and TCRdb holds only the in-frame ones, with some missing. Among tens of thousands of clones listed, around 86% were seen once. The specimen comprised peripheral blood, sampled on day 0 of AZD1222 vaccination. The source is an adult in good health. CDR3s include the opening cysteine and the closing phenylalanine or tryptophan. A D gene is named only where the DNA matches it firmly. Clone size, where shown, is once, few, many, or a class for clones that have expanded.

J gene | D gene | V gene | clone size | CDR3 DNA | CDR3 protein
TRBJ1-1 | NA | TRBV7-9 | NA | TGTGCCAGCAGCTTCGGCGGAGGTGAAGCTTTCTTT | CASSFGGGEAFF
TRBJ2-7 | TRBD1 | TRBV30 | once | TGTGCCTGTACCGGGACAGCCGTCTACGAGCAGTACTTC | CACTGTAVYEQYF
TRBJ1-4 | NA | TRBV30 | NA | TGTGCCTGGATAGGGGATGAAAAACTGTTTTTT | CAWIGDEKLFF
TRBJ2-5 | TRBD1 | TRBV6-5 | NA | TGTGCCAGCAGTTACGAGACAGGGATAGGGAAGACCCAGTACTTC | CASSYETGIGKTQYF
TRBJ1-4 | TRBD1 | TRBV2 | once | TGTGCCAGCAGCCGGGACAGCGATGAAAAACTGTTTTTT | CASSRDSDEKLFF
TRBJ1-1 | TRBD1 | TRBV5-1 | NA | TGCGCCAGCAGCCCGCAGGGGGGGACTGAAGCTTTCTTT | CASSPQGGTEAFF
TRBJ2-7 | NA | TRBV5-1 | few | TGCGCCAGCAGCTGGGCAGGGACGGGTTCCTACGAGCAGTACTTC | CASSWAGTGSYEQYF
TRBJ1-1 | NA | TRBV28 | NA | TGTGCCACCCTCCAGACAGGCTTTATGAACACTGAAGCTTTCTTT | CATLQTGFMNTEAFF
TRBJ2-1 | NA | TRBV7-2 | NA | TGTGCCAGCAGCTTTAGACTGGTTGACAATGAGCAGTTCTTC | CASSFRLVDNEQFF
TRBJ2-1 | TRBD2 | TRBV6-5 | NA | TGTGCCAGCAGTTATTTGCGCGGGGGGACATACAATGAGCAGTTCTTC | CASSYLRGGTYNEQFF
TRBJ2-7 | NA | TRBV3-1/TRBV3-2 | NA | TGTGCCAGCAGCCAAGCCGGGGGCAGGGGATCCTACGAGCAGTACTTC | CASSQAGGRGSYEQYF
TRBJ2-7 | TRBD1 | TRBV11-2 | NA | TGTGCCAGCAGCAGGGACAGGGAAAGTTCCTACGAGCAGTACTTC | CASSRDRESSYEQYF
TRBJ2-3 | NA | TRBV4-1 | medium-sized | TGCGCCAGCAGCCAAACCTCAACGGACCCTCCCGGGGCGCAGTATTTT | CASSQTSTDPPGAQYF
TRBJ1-1 | NA | TRBV6-5 | NA | TGTGCCAGCATTCCGGGACCATTAATGAACACTGAAGCTTTCTTT | CASIPGPLMNTEAFF
TRBJ1-1 | NA | TRBV7-2 | once | TGTGCCAGCAGCTCCCAGGGAGGCTTTAACACTGAAGCTTTCTTT | CASSSQGGFNTEAFF
TRBJ1-1 | NA | TRBV2 | NA | TGTGCCAGCAGTGAACAACTAGGACAAGAAGCTTTCTTT | CASSEQLGQEAFF
TRBJ2-1 | TRBD2 | TRBV6-2/TRBV6-3 | NA | TGTGCCAGCAGCCGTCCCCGGACTAGCGCCGGTAATGAGCAGTTCTTC | CASSRPRTSAGNEQFF
TRBJ2-5 | NA | TRBV28 | NA | TGTGCCAGCAGTTTAAGGGCAGGTAGTGGTGTCCAGTACTTC | CASSLRAGSGVQYF
TRBJ2-7 | NA | TRBV28 | NA | TGTGCCAGCAGTTTACTAGCGACCTCCTACGAGCAGTACTTC | CASSLLATSYEQYF
TRBJ2-2 | NA | TRBV5-1 | NA | TGCGCCAGCAGCTTGGGATACTCGACCGGGGAGCTGTTTTTT | CASSLGYSTGELFF
TRBJ1-5 | NA | TRBV11-2 | NA | TGTGCCAGCAGCTGGGATTACAATCAGCCCCAGCATTTT | CASSWDYNQPQHF
TRBJ2-7 | NA | TRBV25-1 | NA | TGTGCCAGCAGTGAACAGGGCTACGAGCAGTACTTC | CASSEQGYEQYF
TRBJ1-1 | NA | TRBV7-2 | NA | TGTGCCAGCAGCTCGACCGTGGGGCCCAACACTGAAGCTTTCTTT | CASSSTVGPNTEAFF
TRBJ1-1 | NA | TRBV30 | NA | TGTGCCTGGAGTATCAGTCGTGAAGCTTTCTTT | CAWSISREAFF
TRBJ1-2 | NA | TRBV28 | NA | TGTGCCAGCAGAAACAGGGAGAGGGACCATGGCTACACCTTC | CASRNRERDHGYTF
TRBJ2-7 | NA | TRBV12-3/TRBV12-4 | NA | TGTGCCAGCAGTAGGTTGGACGGGGTGTACTTC | CASSRLDGVYF
TRBJ2-7 | NA | TRBV30 | NA | TGTGCCTGGAGTGTTCTGATGTCCGAGCAGTACTTC | CAWSVLMSEQYF
TRBJ1-4 | TRBD1 | TRBV7-9 | NA | TGTGCCAGCAGCTCACAGCGGGGTGTCAGGGGGGAAAAACTGTTTTTT | CASSSQRGVRGEKLFF
TRBJ2-2 | NA | TRBV19 | NA | TGTGCCAGTAGTAGCGGCGGGGGCGCCGGGGAGCTGTTTTTT | CASSSGGGAGELFF
TRBJ2-1 | TRBD2 | TRBV7-7 | NA | TGTGCTAGCAGCTCGATTAGCGGGGCCTACAATGAGCAGTTCTTC | CASSSISGAYNEQFF
TRBJ2-7 | NA | TRBV5-1 | few | TGCGCCAGCAGCAGTTTCGGGCCTGATGGATCCTACGAGCAGTACTTC | CASSSFGPDGSYEQYF
TRBJ2-3 | NA | TRBV4-1 | NA | TGCGCCAGTAGGGGGGGTGGGGGAGATACGCAGTATTTT | CASRGGGGDTQYF
TRBJ1-1 | NA | TRBV5-1 | NA | TGCGCCAGCAGCTTACAGGGTATGAACACTGAAGCTTTCTTT | CASSLQGMNTEAFF
TRBJ1-4 | TRBD1 | TRBV5-1 | NA | TGCGCCAGCAGCGAGGGACAGGGAGGTGAAAAACTGTTTTTT | CASSEGQGGEKLFF
TRBJ2-2 | NA | TRBV15 | NA | TGTGCCACCAGCACGGATCCCGGGGAGCTGTTTTTT | CATSTDPGELFF
TRBJ1-2 | NA | TRBV29-1 | NA | TGCAGCGTTGAAGATGGTGGACGGGGCTACACCTTC | CSVEDGGRGYTF
TRBJ1-6 | NA | TRBV3-1/TRBV3-2 | NA | TGTGCCAGCAGCCCACGGGATAATTCACCCCTCCACTTT | CASSPRDNSPLHF
TRBJ1-5 | NA | TRBV20-1 | NA | TGCAGTGCTAGTGGCATCGGCGCGCAGCCCCAGCATTTT | CSASGIGAQPQHF
TRBJ2-5 | TRBD1 | TRBV6-5 | once | TGTGCCAGCAGTAAGGACAGGGGAGAGACCCAGTACTTC | CASSKDRGETQYF
TRBJ1-5 | NA | TRBV9 | NA | TGTGCCAGCAGCGTAGAAGCAGGGTGGGCGAAGCCCCAGCATTTT | CASSVEAGWAKPQHF
TRBJ2-3 | TRBD1 | TRBV30 | NA | TGTGCCTGGGCCCCGGGACAGAGGTGGGATACGCAGTATTTT | CAWAPGQRWDTQYF
TRBJ2-7 | NA | TRBV7-9 | NA | TGTGCCAGCAGCTCGTACTACGAGCAGTACTTC | CASSSYYEQYF
TRBJ2-6 | TRBD2 | TRBV4-3 | NA | TGCGCCAGCAGCCGGATCGGTGGGCTAGCGGGGGTTGGGGCCAACGTCCTGACTTTC | CASSRIGGLAGVGANVLTF
TRBJ1-2 | TRBD1 | TRBV14 | NA | TGTGCCAGCAGCCAAAGACAGGGGTCGGGCTATGGCTACACCTTC | CASSQRQGSGYGYTF
TRBJ1-1 | TRBD1 | TRBV13 | NA | TGTGCCAGCAGCTACGGGAGGACAGGGGGCGAAGCTTTCTTT | CASSYGRTGGEAFF
TRBJ1-4 | NA | TRBV28 | NA | TGTGCCAGCCACCGGGACACGATGGGTGAAAAACTGTTTTTT | CASHRDTMGEKLFF
TRBJ1-6 | NA | TRBV18 | NA | TGTGCCAGCTCACCACTCGACGGCAATAGTTCACCCCTCCACTTT | CASSPLDGNSSPLHF
TRBJ1-2 | TRBD1 | TRBV20-1 | NA | TGCAGTGCTAGTCCCGGACAGGGCCTCCTCTATGGCTACACCTTC | CSASPGQGLLYGYTF
TRBJ2-1 | NA | TRBV2 | few | TGTGCCAGCAGTGCGCCTTTCAATGAGCAGTTCTTC | CASSAPFNEQFF
TRBJ2-1 | TRBD2 | TRBV5-1 | NA | TGCGCCAGCAGTGGCGGACTAGCGGGGGGTAGGCAGTTCTTC | CASSGGLAGGRQFF
TRBJ2-3 | NA | TRBV24-1 | NA | TGTGCCACCGGGTCGGACGGTTCCACAGATACGCAGTATTTT | CATGSDGSTDTQYF
TRBJ1-5 | NA | TRBV1 | NA | TGCACCAGCAGCCAAGTTTGGGCAGATAGCAATCAGCCCCAGCATTTT | CTSSQVWADSNQPQHF
TRBJ2-5 | NA | TRBV5-6 | NA | TGTGCCAGCAGCTGGCCAGACAGTCAAGAGACCCAGTACTTC | CASSWPDSQETQYF
TRBJ2-7 | TRBD2 | TRBV7-2 | NA | TGTGCCAGCAGCTTACGAGCGGGAGGATTCTACGAGCAGTACTTC | CASSLRAGGFYEQYF
TRBJ1-3 | NA | TRBV9 | NA | TGTGCCAGCAGCGGCCGGGGAGGCTCGGCCATATATTTT | CASSGRGGSAIYF
TRBJ1-5 | NA | TRBV19 | NA | TGTGCCAGTAGTATAGCCCCGAAGGGTAGCAATCAGCCCCAGCATTTT | CASSIAPKGSNQPQHF